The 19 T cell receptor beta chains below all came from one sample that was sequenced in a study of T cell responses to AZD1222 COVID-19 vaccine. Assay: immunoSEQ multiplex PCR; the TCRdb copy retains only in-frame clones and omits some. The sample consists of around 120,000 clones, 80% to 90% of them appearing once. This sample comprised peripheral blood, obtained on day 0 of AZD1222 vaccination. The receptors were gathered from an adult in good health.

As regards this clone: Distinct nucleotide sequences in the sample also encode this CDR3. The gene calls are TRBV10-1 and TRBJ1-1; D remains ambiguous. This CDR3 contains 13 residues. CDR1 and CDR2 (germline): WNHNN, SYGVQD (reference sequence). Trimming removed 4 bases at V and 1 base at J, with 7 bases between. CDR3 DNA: TGCGCCAGCAGTGCGGCAGGGAACACTGAAGCTTTCTTT. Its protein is CASSAAGNTEAFF.

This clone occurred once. Here the CDR3 reads CASSQPDPSGNTIYF. The CDR3 nucleotides read TGTGCCAGCAGCCAACCAGACCCCTCTGGAAACACCATATATTTT. This chain uses TRBV4-2 with TRBJ1-3; D not certain. The V and J ends lost 2 bases and 0 bases respectively, with 8 bases between them. The CDR3 covers 15 residues. Germline V gene data show CDR1 as LGHNA and CDR2 as YNFKEQ.

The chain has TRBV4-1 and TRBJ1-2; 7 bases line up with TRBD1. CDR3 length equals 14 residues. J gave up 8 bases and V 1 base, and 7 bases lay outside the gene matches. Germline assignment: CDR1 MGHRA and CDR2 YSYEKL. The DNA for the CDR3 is TGCGCCAGCAGCCAAGTGGAGGGGGCGGGAGGCTACACCTTC. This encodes CASSQVEGAGGYTF.

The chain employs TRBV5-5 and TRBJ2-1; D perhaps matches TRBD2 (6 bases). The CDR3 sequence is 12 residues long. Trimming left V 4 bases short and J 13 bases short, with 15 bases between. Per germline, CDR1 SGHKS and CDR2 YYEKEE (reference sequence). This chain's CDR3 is CASSQGLPFQFF. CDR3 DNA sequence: TGTGCCAGCAGCCAGGGACTGCCGTTCCAGTTCTTC.

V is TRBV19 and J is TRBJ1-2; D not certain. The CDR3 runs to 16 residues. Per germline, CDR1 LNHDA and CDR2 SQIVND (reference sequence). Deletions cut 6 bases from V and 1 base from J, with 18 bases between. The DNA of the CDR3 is TGTGCCAGTAGCTACCCTCCCCAAAGATTTAACTATGGCTACACCTTC. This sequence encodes CASSYPPQRFNYGYTF.

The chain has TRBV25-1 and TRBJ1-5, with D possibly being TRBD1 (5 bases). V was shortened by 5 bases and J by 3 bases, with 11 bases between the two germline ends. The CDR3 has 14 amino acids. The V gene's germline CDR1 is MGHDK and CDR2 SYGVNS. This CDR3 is CASSPGGNNQPQHF. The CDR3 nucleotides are TGTGCCAGCAGTCCGGGGGGTAACAATCAGCCCCAGCATTTT. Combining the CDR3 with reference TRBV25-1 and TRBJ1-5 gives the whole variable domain EADIYQTPRYLVIGTGKKITLECSQTMGHDKMYWYQQDPGMELHLIHYSYGVNSTEKGDLSSESTVSRIRTEHFPLTLESARPSHTSQYLCASSPGGNNQPQHFGDGTRLSIL.

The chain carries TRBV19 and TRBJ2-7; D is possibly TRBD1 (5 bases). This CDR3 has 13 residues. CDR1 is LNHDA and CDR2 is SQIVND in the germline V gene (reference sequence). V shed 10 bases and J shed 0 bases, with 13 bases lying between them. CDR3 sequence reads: CATSAGYSYEQYF. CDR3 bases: TGTGCCACTTCGGCAGGGTACTCCTACGAGCAGTACTTC. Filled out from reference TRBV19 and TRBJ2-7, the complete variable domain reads DGGITQSPKYLFRKEGQNVTLSCEQNLNHDAMYWYRQDPGQGLRLIYYSQIVNDFQKGDIAEGYSVSREKKESFPLTVTSAQKNPTAFYLCATSAGYSYEQYFGPGTRLTVT.

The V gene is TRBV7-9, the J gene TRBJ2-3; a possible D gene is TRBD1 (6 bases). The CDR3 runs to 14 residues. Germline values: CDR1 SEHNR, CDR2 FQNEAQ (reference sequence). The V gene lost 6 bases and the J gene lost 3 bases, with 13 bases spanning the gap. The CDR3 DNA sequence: TGTGCCAGCAGGCGGACAGCCGAAACAGATACGCAGTATTTT. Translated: CASRRTAETDTQYF.

The CDR3 bases are TGTGCCTCGTCGACAGTCTCATCCGTTGGCTACACCTTC. Translated, it gives CASSTVSSVGYTF. The chain couples TRBV30 to TRBJ1-2; D might be TRBD1 (5 bases). V gave up 7 bases and J gave up 7 bases, with 19 bases separating them. Germline CDR1 is GTSNPN and CDR2 is SVGIG (reference sequence). This CDR3 has 13 residues.

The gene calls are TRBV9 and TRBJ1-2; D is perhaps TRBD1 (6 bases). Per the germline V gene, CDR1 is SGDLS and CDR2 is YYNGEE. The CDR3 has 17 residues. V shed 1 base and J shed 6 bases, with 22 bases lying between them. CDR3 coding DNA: TGTGCCAGCAGCGTATCCCGGGGGACCCCCGGGGGCGATGGCTACACCTTC. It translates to CASSVSRGTPGGDGYTF.

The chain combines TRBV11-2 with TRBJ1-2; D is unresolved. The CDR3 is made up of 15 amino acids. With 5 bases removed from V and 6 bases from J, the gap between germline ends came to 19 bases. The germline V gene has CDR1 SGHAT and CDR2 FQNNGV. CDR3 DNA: TGTGCCAGCAGCCCGATTAAGGGCAGTTATGATGGCTACACCTTC. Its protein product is CASSPIKGSYDGYTF.

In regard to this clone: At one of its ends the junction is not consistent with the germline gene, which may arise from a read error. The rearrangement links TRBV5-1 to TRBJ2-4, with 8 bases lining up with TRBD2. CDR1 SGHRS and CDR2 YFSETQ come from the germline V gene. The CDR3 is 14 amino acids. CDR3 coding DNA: TGCGCCAGCAGCTTAGGTAGCGGGACCCTTCCCTTAGTCTTC. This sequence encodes CASSLGSGTLPLVF.

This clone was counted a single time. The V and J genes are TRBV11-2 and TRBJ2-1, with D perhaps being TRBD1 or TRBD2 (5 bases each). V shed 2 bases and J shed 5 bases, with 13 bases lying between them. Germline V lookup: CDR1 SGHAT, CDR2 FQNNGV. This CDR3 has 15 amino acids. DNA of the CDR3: TGTGCCAGCAGCTTACGAACTGGGACCAACAATGAGCAGTTCTTC. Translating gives CASSLRTGTNNEQFF.

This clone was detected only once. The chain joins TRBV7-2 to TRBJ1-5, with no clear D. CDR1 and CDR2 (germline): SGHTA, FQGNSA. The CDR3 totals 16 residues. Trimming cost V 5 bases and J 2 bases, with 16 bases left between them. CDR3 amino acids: CASSLRAGWGNQPQHF. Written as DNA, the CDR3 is TGTGCCAGCAGCCTCCGAGCGGGTTGGGGCAATCAGCCCCAGCATTTT.

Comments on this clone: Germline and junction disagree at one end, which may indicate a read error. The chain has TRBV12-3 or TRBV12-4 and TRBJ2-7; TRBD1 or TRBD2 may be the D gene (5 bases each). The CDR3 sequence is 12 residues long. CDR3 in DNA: TGTGCCAGCAGTTTAGGGGGGTTAAACCTTATCTTC. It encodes CASSLGGLNLIF.

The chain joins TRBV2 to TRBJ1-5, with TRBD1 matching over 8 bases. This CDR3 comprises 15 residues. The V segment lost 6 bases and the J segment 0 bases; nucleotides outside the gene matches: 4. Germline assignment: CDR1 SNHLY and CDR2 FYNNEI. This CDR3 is CASRGQAHSNQPQHF. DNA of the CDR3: TGTGCCAGCAGGGGACAGGCCCATAGCAATCAGCCCCAGCATTTT.

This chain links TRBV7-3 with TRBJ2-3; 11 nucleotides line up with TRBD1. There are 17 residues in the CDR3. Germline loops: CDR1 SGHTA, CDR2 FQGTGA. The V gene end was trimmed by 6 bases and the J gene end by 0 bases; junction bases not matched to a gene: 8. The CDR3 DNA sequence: TGTGCCAGCAGATCGGGACAGGGGGTTTCTAGCACAGATACGCAGTATTTT. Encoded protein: CASRSGQGVSSTDTQYF.

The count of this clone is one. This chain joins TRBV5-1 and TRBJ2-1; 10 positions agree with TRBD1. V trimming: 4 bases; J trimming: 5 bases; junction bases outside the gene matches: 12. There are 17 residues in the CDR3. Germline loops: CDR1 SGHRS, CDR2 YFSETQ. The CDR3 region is CASSTRDRGSPDNEQFF. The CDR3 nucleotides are TGCGCCAGCAGCACCCGGGACAGGGGATCGCCGGACAATGAGCAGTTCTTC. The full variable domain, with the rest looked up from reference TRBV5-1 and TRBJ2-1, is KAGVTQTPRYLIKTRGQQVTLSCSPISGHRSVSWYQQTPGQGLQFLFEYFSETQRNKGNFPGRFSGRQFSNSRSEMNVSTLELGDSALYLCASSTRDRGSPDNEQFFGPGTRLTVL.

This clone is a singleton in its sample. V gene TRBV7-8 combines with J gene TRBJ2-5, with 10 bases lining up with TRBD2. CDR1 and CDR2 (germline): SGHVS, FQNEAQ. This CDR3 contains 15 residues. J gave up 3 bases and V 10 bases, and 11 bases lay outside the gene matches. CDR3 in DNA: TGTGCCACCATAAACAACGGACTAGCGGAAGAGACCCAGTACTTC. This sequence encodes CATINNGLAEETQYF.